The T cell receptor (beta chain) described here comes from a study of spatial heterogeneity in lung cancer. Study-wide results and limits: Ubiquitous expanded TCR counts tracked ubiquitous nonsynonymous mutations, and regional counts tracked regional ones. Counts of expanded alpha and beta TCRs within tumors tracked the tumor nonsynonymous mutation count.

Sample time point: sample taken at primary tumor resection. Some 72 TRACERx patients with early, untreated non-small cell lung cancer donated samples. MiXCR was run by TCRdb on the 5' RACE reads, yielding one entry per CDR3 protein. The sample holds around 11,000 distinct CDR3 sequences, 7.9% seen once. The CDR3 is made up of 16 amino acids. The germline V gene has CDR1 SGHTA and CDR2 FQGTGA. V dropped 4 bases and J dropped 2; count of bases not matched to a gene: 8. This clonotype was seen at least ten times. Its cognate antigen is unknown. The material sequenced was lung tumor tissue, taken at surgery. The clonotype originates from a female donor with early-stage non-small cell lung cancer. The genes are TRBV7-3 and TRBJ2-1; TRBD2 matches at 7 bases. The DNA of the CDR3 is TGTGCCAGCAGCTCCCTTGGCGGGGGTACCTACAATGAGCAGTTCTTC. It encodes CASSSLGGGTYNEQFF.